The T cell receptor (beta chain) described here comes from a study of blood T cell repertoires in COVID-19 (dated by TCRdb to about 2020). About the study as a whole: Samples from collaborators originated in the United States, Italy and Spain and spanned both the acute and convalescent phases of COVID-19. The prospective study material was composed of cDNA or gDNA derived from T cells, B-cell-depleted T cells, or PBMCs. The dataset comprised deeply sampled blood TCRbeta repertoires from subjects exposed to, actively infected with, or recovered from COVID-19. The repertoires were released in a freely available public database intended as a resource for research on the immune response to SARS-CoV-2. Samples came from the ongoing ImmuneRACE study (first 160 participants) plus 1,254 subjects from 6 global collaborators. Sample metadata almost always included a de-identified subject ID, COVID-19 status, age in years and sex. Where available, HLA class I and class II types were taken from metadata supplied by the sample provider and were not determined by assay-based typing.

This clone was seen only once. This clone's antigen is unknown. Within one base of it there is no much larger clone, and no base qualities were kept. TCRbeta CDR3 regions were amplified from genomic DNA using the immunoSEQ Assay, a bias-controlled multiplex PCR. As for how the authors treated the data: Nucleated cell counts per sample were estimated from amplification of reference gene primers within the assay. Sequence reads were collapsed and filtered to measure the absolute abundance of every unique TCRbeta CDR3 rearrangement. Productive Simpson clonality was computed per sample as the square root of Simpson's diversity index over productive rearrangements. TCRdb's version of the immuneACCESS table is confined to in-frame rearrangements and falls short of the full clone set. An unresolved V gene accounts for under half of the shortfall where checked; the remainder is of unknown origin. For V, J and clone size, that table is used; D and trimming come from the DNA. A total of around 200,000 clones appear in this sample, approximately 85% of them only once. Around 10% of the sample goes to the ten largest clones.

From the cysteine through the phenylalanine, the CDR3 covers 14 amino acids. Only the CDR3 DNA is retained, 42 bases long and in frame from the first base. CDR1 GTSNPN and CDR2 SVGIG were looked up in the germline V gene (reference sequence). Trimming removed 6 bases from V and 6 bases from J; the gene matches leave 13 bases unexplained. The collaborating institutions used their own protocols to collect whole blood in K2EDTA tubes. For TCRbeta analysis, collaborators shipped samples in one of three forms: frozen whole blood, isolated PBMCs, or DNA extracted from either of those sample types. General conclusions and limits of the study: The quantity of clinical and demographic metadata differed by source and by participant and was supplied without curation.

Recombination linked TRBV30 to TRBJ2-7, with 8 junctional bases fitting TRBD2. The sequence derives from a woman aged 80 or over with acute or convalescent COVID-19. What was sequenced was peripheral blood. CDR3 loop: CACRREAGVLEQYF. The nucleotide sequence reads TGTGCCTGCCGACGGGAAGCGGGAGTCCTCGAGCAGTACTTC.